This TCR beta chain was observed in a study of human T cells and chemical hapten exposure. CDR3 length: 13 residues. V was pared by 1 base and J by 8 bases, with 12 bases between. Germline CDR1 reads DFQATT; CDR2 reads SNEGSKA (reference sequence). Time point in this sample: pre-sensitization, week 0. The treatment is: therapeutic diphenylcyclopropenone sensitization with weekly scalp DPC. Study-wide findings and caveats: The count of PT1 expanded TCRs correlated positively with patch test score.

This clonotype was detected a few times. The target antigen is unknown. In TCRdb, the RACE reads were re-called with MiXCR into one record per CDR3 protein. The table has about 120,000 distinct CDR3 sequences, about 14% seen once. The clonotype was recovered from a woman aged 18-29 years with alopecia areata. Some clones in this sample may be carry-over from other donors' samples. The material sequenced was whole blood, taken in connection with sensitization to the hapten diphenylcyclopropenone (DPC). J is TRBJ2-1 and V is TRBV20-1, with D unclear. The CDR3: CSARAIPEDEQFF. The CDR3 nucleotides are TGCAGTGCTAGAGCCATACCAGAAGATGAGCAGTTCTTC.